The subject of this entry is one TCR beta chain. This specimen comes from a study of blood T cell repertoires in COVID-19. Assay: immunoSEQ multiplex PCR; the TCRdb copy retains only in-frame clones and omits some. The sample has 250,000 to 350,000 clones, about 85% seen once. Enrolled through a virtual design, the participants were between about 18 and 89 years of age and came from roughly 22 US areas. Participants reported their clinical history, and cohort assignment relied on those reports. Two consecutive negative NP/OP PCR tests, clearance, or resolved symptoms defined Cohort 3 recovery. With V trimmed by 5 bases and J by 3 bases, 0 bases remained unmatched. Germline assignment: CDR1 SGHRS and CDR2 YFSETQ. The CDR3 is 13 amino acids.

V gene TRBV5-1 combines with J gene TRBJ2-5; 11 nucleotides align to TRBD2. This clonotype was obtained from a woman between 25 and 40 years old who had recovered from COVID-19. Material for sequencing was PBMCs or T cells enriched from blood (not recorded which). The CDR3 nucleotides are TGCGCCAGCAGGACTAGCGGGGAAGAGACCCAGTACTTC. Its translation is CASRTSGEETQYF.